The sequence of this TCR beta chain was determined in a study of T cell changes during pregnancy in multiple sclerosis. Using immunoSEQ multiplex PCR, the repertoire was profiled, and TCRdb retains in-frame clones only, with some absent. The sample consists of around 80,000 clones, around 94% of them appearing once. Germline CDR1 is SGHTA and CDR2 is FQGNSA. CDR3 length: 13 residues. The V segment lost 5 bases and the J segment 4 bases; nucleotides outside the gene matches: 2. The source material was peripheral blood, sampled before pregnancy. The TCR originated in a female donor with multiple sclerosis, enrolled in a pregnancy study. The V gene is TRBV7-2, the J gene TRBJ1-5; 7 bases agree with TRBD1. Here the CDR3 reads CASSPDRNQPQHF. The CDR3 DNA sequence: TGTGCCAGCAGCCCGGACAGGAATCAGCCCCAGCATTTT.